This T cell receptor (beta chain) was recovered during a study of T cells in Graves' hyperthyroidism and ophthalmopathy. Study background: Peripheral blood specimens were obtained at initial diagnosis, prior to any treatment.

CDR3 length: 12 amino acids. The germline V gene encodes CDR1 MNHEY and CDR2 SMNVEV (reference sequence). The V end lost 10 bases, the J end lost 1 base, and 8 bases lay between the germline ends. Patients aged 18 to 65 had newly diagnosed hyperthyroidism that had lasted under 2 months. A patient was excluded if there was uncontrolled infection, other autoimmune disease, pregnancy or lactation. Orbital computed tomography, thyroid ultrasound, serum thyroxine and TRAb, and clinical symptoms together informed the diagnoses. RNA transcripts served as the template for amplifying TCR beta CDR3 regions. First-round RT-PCR with HTBI primers amplified the TCR CDR3 region. TCRdb analysed the multiplex PCR reads with MiXCR anew, one entry per CDR3 protein. This table has 500,000 to 600,000 distinct CDR3 sequences, approximately 15% appearing once. Many counts were recorded for this clonotype.

This chain joins TRBV27 and TRBJ1-5; D gene ambiguous. The sample taken for sequencing was blood. The sequence came from a woman aged 18 to 35 with Graves' hyperthyroidism. The CDR3 DNA is TGTGCCACCGGATGGAGCAATCAGCCCCAGCATTTT. Its protein is CATGWSNQPQHF.